The 2 T cell receptor beta chains reported below all come from one sample, sequenced in a study of T cells in Graves' hyperthyroidism and ophthalmopathy. The source material, RNA transcripts, was used to amplify TCR beta CDR3 regions. In the first-round RT-PCR of the TCR CDR3, the HTBI primer set was used. TCRdb itself ran the multiplex PCR reads through MiXCR, one entry per CDR3 protein. This table holds a few hundred thousand distinct CDR3 sequences, 15% to 19% found once. The sample comprised blood. These receptors were obtained from a woman aged 25 to 39 with Graves' hyperthyroidism.

This chain joins TRBV6-1 and TRBJ1-5; 8 bases are a match to TRBD1. The CDR3 covers 14 residues. Germline CDR1 MNHNS, CDR2 SASEGT. J gave up 7 bases and V 5 bases, and 7 bases lay outside the gene matches. CDR3: CASSSTGAPQPQHF. CDR3 sequence (DNA): TGTGCCAGCAGTTCGACAGGGGCTCCCCAGCCCCAGCATTTT.

In the case of this clonotype: Mismatch with germline at one junction end may stem from a read error. This chain connects TRBV6-1 to TRBJ2-3; TRBD2 matches 12 bases. Per germline, CDR1 MNHNS and CDR2 SASEGT. This CDR3 contains 15 residues. CDR3 residues: CACSRLAGEKDTQYF. DNA of the CDR3: TGTGCCTGCAGTCGACTAGCGGGAGAGAAAGATACGCAGTATTTT.